Presented here are 14 T cell receptor beta chains from one specimen sequenced in a study of cytomegalovirus exposure and HLA in healthy donors. PCR used 60 Vbeta primers and 13 Jbeta primers. Sequencing used immunoSEQ multiplex PCR; TCRdb keeps in-frame clones, though not all of them. The table lists tens of thousands of clones, with around 1.6% in the top ten. The sample comprised PBMCs. These TCRs come from an older woman in good health and CMV-seronegative.

The chain employs TRBV28 and TRBJ2-7, with TRBD1 as a possible D gene (6 bases). The germline CDR1 and CDR2 sequences are MDHEN and SYDVKM. The ends were cut back, 2 bases at V and 9 bases at J, with 17 bases in the middle. CDR3 size: 14 residues. DNA of the CDR3: TGTGCCAGCAGTTTAGCTTTTCAGGGGAGAGTGCAGTACTTC. Protein: CASSLAFQGRVQYF.

The rearrangement joins TRBV4-3 to TRBJ2-2; no definite D call. Per germline, CDR1 LGHNA and CDR2 YSLEER. V was clipped by 0 bases and J by 4 bases, with 9 bases between them. This CDR3 has 15 residues. CDR3: CASSQEGALTGELFF. Here the CDR3 DNA reads TGCGCCAGCAGCCAAGAGGGCGCACTCACCGGGGAGCTGTTTTTT.

V is TRBV5-1 and J is TRBJ2-5, with 9 bases fitting TRBD1. The J call may not be correct, given that the DNA end is closer to TRBJ2-7. CDR3 length: 14 amino acids. CDR1 and CDR2 from the germline V gene are SGHRS and YFSETQ. This CDR3 is CASSLGTGLHEQYF. Here the CDR3 DNA reads TGCGCCAGCAGCTTAGGGACAGGGCTCCACGAGCAGTACTTC.

This sequence joins TRBV6-6 and TRBJ2-3; D is uncertain. The germline gives CDR1 MNHNY, CDR2 SVGAGI (reference sequence). CDR3 length equals 16 residues. Trimming stripped 4 bases from V and 2 bases from J, with 16 bases between. CDR3 region: CASSFLVGGYTDTQYF. The DNA of the CDR3 is TGTGCCAGCAGTTTTCTCGTAGGCGGTTACACAGATACGCAGTATTTT.

The rearrangement uses TRBV5-1 and TRBJ2-2, with 8 bases identical to TRBD2. Germline V gene sequence: CDR1 SGHRS, CDR2 YFSETQ. The CDR3 spans 18 residues. V trimming: 0 bases; J trimming: 6 bases; junction bases outside the gene matches: 13. CDR3 region: CASSLGPAGTSISGELFF. Written as DNA, the CDR3 is TGCGCCAGCAGCTTGGGTCCGGCCGGGACTAGTATATCCGGGGAGCTGTTTTTT.

The gene calls are TRBV29-1 and TRBJ2-7; 9 nucleotides agree with TRBD1. Germline V CDR1 and CDR2: SQVTM, ANQGSEA. CDR3 length equals 12 residues. V lost 6 bases and J lost 5; bases outside the gene matches: 5. CDR3 protein: CSVSRTGDEQYF. The CDR3 DNA sequence: TGCAGCGTATCTAGGACAGGGGACGAGCAGTACTTC.

The CDR3, as DNA: TGTGCCAGCAGCCTACAGGGTAGCGAAAAACTGTTTTTT. It codes for CASSLQGSEKLFF. The chain is built from TRBV7-9 and TRBJ1-4; possibly TRBD1 for D (6 bases). V was trimmed by 5 bases and J by 8 bases, leaving 12 bases between them. Germline V gives CDR1 SEHNR, CDR2 FQNEAQ (reference sequence). The CDR3 length is 13 residues.

The chain has TRBV18 and TRBJ2-6; TRBD1 matches at 7 bases. V was clipped by 6 bases and J by 1 base; unmatched bases: 12. Germline CDR1 reads KGHSH; CDR2 reads LQKENI. The CDR3 is made up of 18 amino acids. CDR3 sequence (DNA): TGTGCCAGCTCTCACAATACAGGGGCGACGTCTGGGGCCAACGTCCTGACTTTC. Translation: CASSHNTGATSGANVLTF.

This chain connects TRBV5-1 to TRBJ1-5, with 7 positions matching TRBD1. The germline CDR1 and CDR2 sequences are SGHRS and YFSETQ. This CDR3 is built from 15 residues. The trim removed 0 bases at V and 5 bases at J, leaving 5 bases unmatched. CDR3 in amino acids: CASSLAGQSHQPQHF. CDR3 DNA sequence: TGCGCCAGCAGCTTGGCGGGACAGTCCCATCAGCCCCAGCATTTT.

This chain joins TRBV6-6 and TRBJ2-2, with D unresolved. Deletions cut 10 bases from V and 2 bases from J, with 8 bases between. CDR3 length equals 12 residues. The germline V gene has CDR1 MNHNY and CDR2 SVGAGI (reference sequence). CDR3 in amino acids: CATPDNTGELFF. The CDR3 DNA reads as TGTGCCACTCCAGATAACACCGGGGAGCTGTTTTTT.

The chain has TRBV4-1 and TRBJ2-5, with D tentatively TRBD2 (6 bases). Trimming cost V 4 bases and J 2 bases, with 14 bases left between them. The length of the CDR3 is 15 residues. CDR1 and CDR2 from the germline V gene are MGHRA and YSYEKL. The CDR3 region is CASSLAEGFQETQYF. For the CDR3, the DNA is TGCGCCAGCAGCCTAGCGGAGGGGTTTCAAGAGACCCAGTACTTC.

The J gene is TRBJ2-7, the V gene TRBV28; 11 bases agree with TRBD1. The CDR3 is 17 amino acids. V lost 5 bases to trimming and J lost 2 bases; unmatched junction nucleotides: 11. CDR1 MDHEN and CDR2 SYDVKM come from the germline V gene. The CDR3 nucleotides read TGTGCCAGCAGTCTTTCTGGACAGGGGGCCACCGCCTACGAGCAGTACTTC. It codes for CASSLSGQGATAYEQYF.

A note on this clone: Distinct nucleotide sequences in the sample also encode this CDR3. V is TRBV5-1 and J is TRBJ1-1, with 8 nucleotides matching TRBD1. Per the germline V gene, CDR1 is SGHRS and CDR2 is YFSETQ. The CDR3 covers 13 residues. Losses at the gene ends were 4 bases for V and 3 bases for J; bases not matched to a gene: 2. CDR3 region: CASSPTGDTEAFF. CDR3 nucleotide sequence: TGCGCCAGCAGCCCGACAGGGGACACTGAAGCTTTCTTT.

The CDR3 protein is CASRLVIGGFGNQPQHF. The CDR3 nucleotides are TGTGCAAGTCGCTTAGTTATAGGGGGCTTTGGCAATCAGCCCCAGCATTTT. This sequence joins TRBV12-2 and TRBJ1-5; the table's D call TRBD1 went unverified against the DNA. TRBV12-2 is assigned pseudogene status. CDR3 size: 17 residues.